A selection of T cell receptor beta chains follows, all from one sample in a study of cytomegalovirus exposure and HLA in healthy donors. Here immunoSEQ multiplex PCR was the method, and the copy in TCRdb shows in-frame clones only, minus some. The table includes about 96,000 clones, 60% to 75% detected once. Input material: PBMCs. Receptors originate from a female donor in good health and CMV-seropositive. The CDR3 runs from the conserved cysteine through the conserved F or W. D genes are given only for firm matches. A row's size may be missing; if present it is once, few, many or a size class.

v_call	d_call	j_call	clone_size	cdr3_aa
TRBV9	NA	TRBJ1-1	NA	CASSVAAGLGTEAFF
TRBV7-9	TRBD1	TRBJ1-6	NA	CASSLGGLTGGAVFSPLHF
TRBV5-1	NA	TRBJ2-3	NA	CASSFMTDTQYF
TRBV28	TRBD1	TRBJ1-1	NA	CASSLVDRGSEAFF
TRBV10-1	TRBD2	TRBJ2-1	few	CASSDGGAYNEQFF
TRBV13	TRBD2	TRBJ2-1	once	CASSARGRTSSYNEQFF
TRBV15	TRBD2	TRBJ2-7	NA	CATSRGSASGKREQYF
TRBV4-3	NA	TRBJ2-7	few	CASSQDEGGTYEQYF
TRBV7-8	NA	TRBJ2-2	NA	CASGWETGELFF
TRBV5-4	NA	TRBJ1-2	NA	CASSHQARSPIYGYTF
TRBV9	TRBD1	TRBJ2-7	NA	CASSAGTGVEQYF
TRBV9	NA	TRBJ1-3	NA	CASSQTTVPGNTIYF
TRBV29-1	TRBD1	TRBJ1-2	NA	CSVERGPYGYTF
TRBV11-2	NA	TRBJ1-4	few	CASAPRAANEKLFF
TRBV2	TRBD2	TRBJ2-3	few	CASTGTSGSVNTQYF
TRBV9	TRBD2	TRBJ2-5	NA	CASSGGGTQETQYF
TRBV7-9	TRBD2	TRBJ2-7	NA	CASSLESGSNYEQYF
TRBV6-5	NA	TRBJ1-1	NA	CASSSLFTEAFF
TRBV7-8	NA	TRBJ2-7	NA	CASSLDVTSSYEQYF
TRBV7-2	TRBD1	TRBJ2-7	NA	CATSKKVGTGDSYEQYF
TRBV28	NA	TRBJ2-7	NA	CASREAAGNHYEQYF
TRBV4-3	NA	TRBJ2-2	NA	CASSQNPGQNTGELFF
TRBV5-8	TRBD1	TRBJ1-6	NA	CASSDQQGARNSPLHF
TRBV30	TRBD1	TRBJ1-6	NA	CAWGQGLNSPLHF
TRBV7-2	NA	TRBJ2-5	NA	CASSQNGGTFQETQYF
TRBV9	TRBD1	TRBJ1-2	NA	CASSPQGVYGYTF
TRBV7-9	TRBD2	TRBJ2-2	NA	CASSLGLAGDAGELFF
TRBV4-1	TRBD1	TRBJ1-4	NA	CASSLPGQGLEKLFF
TRBV28	NA	TRBJ1-2	NA	CASSPSSNYGYTF
TRBV6-5	TRBD1	TRBJ1-1	few	CASSRDRVAFAFF
TRBV7-6	TRBD1	TRBJ2-2	NA	CASSSVPPLDRATWTGELFF
TRBV29-1	TRBD1	TRBJ2-1	NA	CSVDGAGTGKFNEQFF
TRBV15	TRBD1	TRBJ1-2	NA	CATSRGGQYYGYTF
TRBV7-2	NA	TRBJ1-6	NA	CASSFRSSNSPLHF
TRBV9	NA	TRBJ2-3	NA	CASSPTGTDTQYF
TRBV29-1	TRBD2	TRBJ2-2	NA	CSGGSGSGELFF
TRBV7-8	NA	TRBJ2-1	NA	CASSLDGSSYNEQFF